These 29 T cell receptor beta chains came from one sample sequenced in a study of blood T cell repertoires in COVID-19. Only in-frame clones appear in the TCRdb table, and some are missing; sequencing was by immunoSEQ multiplex PCR. This sample yields some 380,000 clones, of which nearly 90% are seen a single time; about 6.8% belongs to the top ten. Sequencing was done on a sample of peripheral blood. All receptors come from a man between 18 and 29 years old with active or convalescent COVID-19.

The chain joins TRBV28 to TRBJ2-2; 7 bases map to TRBD2. Per the germline V gene, CDR1 is MDHEN and CDR2 is SYDVKM. The CDR3 totals 16 residues. V lost 9 bases, J lost 0 bases, and 10 bases stayed unmatched. This CDR3 reads CASRSAGVPNTGELFF. The CDR3 coding sequence is TGTGCCAGTAGATCTGCGGGAGTCCCGAACACCGGGGAGCTGTTTTTT.

The V and J genes are TRBV6-2 or TRBV6-3 and TRBJ2-5, with D possibly TRBD2 on 6 matching bases. This CDR3 is built from 13 residues. V was trimmed by 4 bases and J by 5 bases, leaving 11 bases between them. Germline lookup yields CDR1 MNHEY and CDR2 SVGEGT. In nucleotides, the CDR3 is TGTGCCAGCAGTTTACTAGCAGGGGAGACCCAGTACTTC. As protein: CASSLLAGETQYF.

CDR3 amino acids: CASSLRQVNEKLFF. The CDR3 DNA follows: TGCGCCAGCAGCTTGAGACAGGTTAATGAAAAACTGTTTTTT. This chain connects TRBV5-1 to TRBJ1-4, with a weak D call TRBD1 (6 bases). V gave up 1 base and J gave up 4 bases, with 8 bases separating them. Germline V gives CDR1 SGHRS, CDR2 YFSETQ. CDR3 length: 14 amino acids.

Details on this clone: This same CDR3 is encoded by further DNA sequences in the sample. The chain carries TRBV28 and TRBJ1-5; 9 bases line up with TRBD1. V shed 2 bases and J 7 bases; nucleotides not matched to a gene: 6. Germline V gene lookup returns CDR1 MDHEN and CDR2 SYDVKM. The CDR3 runs 15 residues. CDR3: CASSLVTGGGQPQHF. The CDR3 bases are TGTGCCAGCAGTTTAGTCACAGGGGGCGGGCAGCCCCAGCATTTT.

In its sample, this clone was seen a few times. The genes are TRBV7-3 and TRBJ2-2; 7 bases align to TRBD2. Unmatched junction bases numbered 5, after V lost 7 bases and J lost 0 bases. CDR3 length equals 15 residues. The V gene's germline CDR1 is SGHTA and CDR2 FQGTGA. The CDR3 sequence: CASTKGRANTGELFF. CDR3 sequence (DNA): TGTGCCAGCACAAAGGGGAGGGCGAACACCGGGGAGCTGTTTTTT.

V gene TRBV9 combines with J gene TRBJ2-5, with 8 bases aligning to TRBD1. The CDR3 covers 14 residues. Germline CDR1 reads SGDLS; CDR2 reads YYNGEE. V shed 3 bases, J shed 2 bases, and the junction held 3 bases outside the gene matches. CDR3 sequence: CASSADRGQETQYF. In nucleotides, the CDR3 is TGTGCCAGCAGCGCCGACAGGGGTCAAGAGACCCAGTACTTC.

The genes are TRBV19 and TRBJ1-1, with TRBD1 matching over 7 bases. Trimming cost V 6 bases and J 3 bases; bases outside gene matches: 7. The CDR3 spans 14 residues. Germline CDR1 LNHDA, CDR2 SQIVND (reference sequence). The CDR3 is CASSLRDSYTEAFF. The CDR3 DNA follows: TGTGCCAGTAGCCTGCGGGACAGTTACACTGAAGCTTTCTTT.

V and J are TRBV4-3 and TRBJ2-7; TRBD1 matches at 7 bases. The germline V gene encodes CDR1 LGHNA and CDR2 YSLEER. V trimming: 2 bases; J trimming: 2 bases; junction bases outside the gene matches: 6. This CDR3 contains 15 residues. CDR3 sequence reads: CASSQFPGQTYEQYF. The DNA of the CDR3 is TGCGCCAGCAGCCAATTCCCGGGACAGACCTACGAGCAGTACTTC.

The chain recombines TRBV7-9 with TRBJ2-1, with 12 bases aligning to TRBD1. The ends lost 6 bases at V and 7 bases at J; junction bases unmatched: 7. Germline CDR1 is SEHNR and CDR2 is FQNEAQ (reference sequence). CDR3 length equals 15 residues. This CDR3 reads CASRPGTGGRNEQFF. DNA for the CDR3: TGTGCCAGCAGGCCCGGGACAGGGGGCCGAAATGAGCAGTTCTTC.

This chain joins TRBV12-3 or TRBV12-4 and TRBJ2-3; D is uncertain. Trimming removed 6 bases at V and 6 bases at J, with 13 bases between. There are 13 residues in the CDR3. CDR3: CASSPLGRDTQYF. DNA of the CDR3: TGTGCCAGCAGCCCCCTTGGCAGGGATACGCAGTATTTT.

The J gene is TRBJ1-2, the V gene TRBV4-3; a possible D gene is TRBD1 (6 bases). V lost 0 bases and J lost 4, with 9 bases in between. The CDR3 is 14 residues long. The germline gives CDR1 LGHNA, CDR2 YSLEER. CDR3 in DNA: TGCGCCAGCAGCCAAGAGGGGGGGCGCTATGGCTACACCTTC. Amino acid sequence: CASSQEGGRYGYTF.

The chain links TRBV4-1 to TRBJ2-3, with D possibly being TRBD1 (5 bases). V dropped 3 bases and J dropped 6 bases, with 10 bases sitting between them. The CDR3 consists of 13 residues. Germline V gives CDR1 MGHRA, CDR2 YSYEKL. The CDR3 DNA is TGCGCCAGCAGCCATCCAGGGTTGGATACGCAGTATTTT. Protein sequence: CASSHPGLDTQYF.

The chain joins TRBV25-1 to TRBJ1-4; D not certain. Between the trimmed V and J ends, which lost 2 bases and 8 bases, there was a span of 6 bases. Germline V gives CDR1 MGHDK, CDR2 SYGVNS. The CDR3 runs 12 residues. The CDR3 DNA reads as TGTGCCAGCAGTGAAGTGGGCGAAAAACTGTTTTTT. This codes for CASSEVGEKLFF.

The V call is TRBV28, the J call TRBJ1-1, with D possibly TRBD1 on 6 matching bases. The CDR3 has 15 amino acids. Germline V gene lookup returns CDR1 MDHEN and CDR2 SYDVKM. Trimming removed 1 base at V and 7 bases at J, with 16 bases between. The CDR3 bases are TGTGCCAGCAGTTTATCCCCTCGGGGGGCGAGTGAAGCTTTCTTT. This translates into CASSLSPRGASEAFF.

The chain recombines TRBV19 with TRBJ1-6; TRBD1 matches at 7 bases. The CDR3 consists of 16 residues. The germline CDR1 and CDR2 sequences are LNHDA and SQIVND (reference sequence). J was trimmed by 6 bases and V by 5 bases; bases with no gene match: 10. The CDR3 loop reads CASSVNTGDGNSPLHF. As DNA, the CDR3 is TGTGCCAGTAGTGTCAACACAGGGGACGGTAATTCACCCCTCCACTTT. The variable domain in full, with the rest retrieved from reference TRBV19 and TRBJ1-6, is DGGITQSPKYLFRKEGQNVTLSCEQNLNHDAMYWYRQDPGQGLRLIYYSQIVNDFQKGDIAEGYSVSREKKESFPLTVTSAQKNPTAFYLCASSVNTGDGNSPLHFGNGTRLTVT.

The J gene is TRBJ1-1, the V gene TRBV9; weak D call: TRBD1 (5 bases). The germline gives CDR1 SGDLS, CDR2 YYNGEE. Trimming shortened V by 4 bases and J by 0 bases, and 19 bases separated the two germline ends. The CDR3 has 17 residues. The CDR3 loop reads CASSPRDRPFMNTEAFF. The CDR3 region has the DNA TGTGCCAGCAGCCCGCGGGACCGCCCGTTCATGAACACTGAAGCTTTCTTT. Combining the CDR3 with reference TRBV9 and TRBJ1-1 gives the whole variable domain DSGVTQTPKHLITATGQRVTLRCSPRSGDLSVYWYQQSLDQGLQFLIQYYNGEERAKGNILERFSAQQFPDLHSELNLSSLELGDSALYFCASSPRDRPFMNTEAFFGQGTRLTVV.

The CDR3 here is CASSQDSAGLYGYTF. CDR3 DNA sequence: TGTGCCAGCAGCCAAGACTCGGCGGGCCTCTATGGCTACACCTTC. The rearrangement uses TRBV4-2 and TRBJ1-2, with D unresolved. Looked up from germline, CDR1 is LGHNA and CDR2 is YNFKEQ. The CDR3 is 15 amino acids. The V and J ends lost 0 bases and 4 bases respectively, with 12 bases between them.

J is TRBJ2-3 and V is TRBV9, with 8 nucleotides matching TRBD2. V was clipped by 3 bases and J by 3 bases; unmatched bases: 9. Germline CDR1 reads SGDLS; CDR2 reads YYNGEE. The CDR3 consists of 16 residues. CDR3 sequence: CASSARTSPVTDTQYF. CDR3 bases: TGTGCCAGCAGCGCCAGGACTAGCCCGGTTACAGATACGCAGTATTTT.

The chain recombines TRBV28 with TRBJ1-2; perhaps TRBD1 as D (5 bases). V was clipped by 3 bases and J by 7 bases, with 12 bases between them. This CDR3 has 13 residues. From germline, CDR1 is MDHEN and CDR2 SYDVKM. The CDR3 DNA sequence: TGTGCCAGCAGTTTTGGGCAGGGTGGTGGCTACACCTTC. It specifies CASSFGQGGGYTF.

The chain is built from TRBV6-5 and TRBJ1-6, with 9 bases aligning to TRBD1. The trim removed 4 bases at V and 6 bases at J, leaving 4 bases unmatched. CDR1 and CDR2 (germline): MNHEY, SVGAGI. This CDR3 comprises 15 residues. CDR3 region: CASSSTGGSNSPLHF. The CDR3 nucleotides are TGTGCCAGCAGTTCGACAGGGGGTTCTAATTCACCCCTCCACTTT.

This sequence joins TRBV6-1 and TRBJ1-2; possibly TRBD1 for D (5 bases). Trimming cost V 1 base and J 7 bases, with 13 bases left between them. Germline-derived CDR1 and CDR2 are MNHNS and SASEGT. This CDR3 comprises 14 residues. The CDR3 here is CASSEVSQGPGYTF. DNA for the CDR3: TGTGCCAGCAGTGAAGTGTCCCAGGGTCCTGGCTACACCTTC.

V gene TRBV28 combines with J gene TRBJ1-2, with D possibly being TRBD1 (6 bases). Germline V gene lookup returns CDR1 MDHEN and CDR2 SYDVKM. V was pared by 5 bases and J by 3 bases, with 10 bases between. CDR3 length: 13 residues. This CDR3 reads CASSPRQDYGYTF. The CDR3 DNA is TGTGCCAGCAGTCCTCGACAGGACTATGGCTACACCTTC.

This clone came up once. The V call is TRBV9, the J call TRBJ1-6; D remains ambiguous. Trimming left V 4 bases short and J 5 bases short, with 16 bases between. The CDR3 has 16 amino acids. Germline assignment: CDR1 SGDLS and CDR2 YYNGEE. The CDR3 spells CASSPRAGLNNSPLHF. Written as DNA, the CDR3 is TGTGCCAGCAGCCCTCGAGCCGGGTTGAATAATTCACCCCTCCACTTT.

The chain recombines TRBV18 with TRBJ2-1, with TRBD1 identical over 8 bases. V trimming: 3 bases; J trimming: 10 bases; junction bases outside the gene matches: 5. Germline CDR1 is KGHSH and CDR2 is LQKENI. This CDR3 region has 13 residues. CDR3 DNA sequence: TGTGCCAGCTCACCCTTGACAGGGGACGAGCAGTTCTTC. Amino acids: CASSPLTGDEQFF.

The rearrangement links TRBV20-1 to TRBJ2-3, with D possibly being TRBD2 (6 bases). The CDR3 has 18 amino acids. Trimming removed 3 bases from V and 2 bases from J, with 24 bases in between. Per the germline V gene, CDR1 is DFQATT and CDR2 is SNEGSKA (reference sequence). The CDR3 sequence is CSASLGNQTRGNTDTQYF. CDR3 nucleotides: TGCAGTGCTAGTTTAGGTAACCAGACTAGAGGGAACACAGATACGCAGTATTTT.

The rearrangement links TRBV7-9 to TRBJ2-7; TRBD2 matches at 7 bases. The V gene's germline CDR1 is SEHNR and CDR2 FQNEAQ (reference sequence). V was clipped by 8 bases and J by 7 bases; unmatched bases: 11. The length of the CDR3 is 13 residues. The CDR3 here is CASQQPGLGEQYF. For the CDR3, the DNA is TGTGCCAGCCAGCAACCAGGACTAGGGGAGCAGTACTTC.

This chain uses TRBV28 with TRBJ1-2; D unresolved. V gave up 6 bases and J gave up 8 bases, with 13 bases separating them. This CDR3 is built from 12 residues. Germline V gene sequence: CDR1 MDHEN, CDR2 SYDVKM. CDR3 coding DNA: TGTGCCAGCAGCCTAGGCCCCCGAGGCTACACCTTC. It codes for CASSLGPRGYTF.

J is TRBJ2-2 and V is TRBV7-2, with TRBD1 matching over 8 bases. CDR1 and CDR2 (germline): SGHTA, FQGNSA. This CDR3 contains 14 residues. The J segment lost 7 bases and the V segment lost 6 bases, leaving 7 bases of the junction unmatched. Here the CDR3 reads CASRTGTGVGELFF. DNA for the CDR3: TGTGCCAGCAGGACCGGGACAGGTGTCGGGGAGCTGTTTTTT.

This rearrangement joins TRBV24-1 to TRBJ2-5; no clear D. Germline values: CDR1 KGHDR, CDR2 SFDVKD. V was cut by 4 bases and J by 4 bases, with 21 bases left in between. The CDR3 is made up of 17 amino acids. The chain's CDR3 is CATSDPRPSILGETQYF. In DNA form, the CDR3 reads TGTGCCACCAGTGACCCTAGACCGAGCATATTAGGAGAGACCCAGTACTTC.